Below are 17 T cell receptor beta chains sequenced from a single sample in a study of chronic HIV infection and antiretroviral therapy. TCRdb recomputed calls from the 5' RACE reads with MiXCR, one row per CDR3 protein. The data contain some 38,000 distinct CDR3 sequences, roughly 8.8% of them singletons. The sequenced sample consisted of peripheral blood. All receptors derive from an adult who had HIV and had not received antiretroviral therapy, or was an uninfected healthy control (not recorded which).

V gene TRBV30 combines with J gene TRBJ1-6, with D perhaps TRBD1 (6 bases). This CDR3 is built from 15 residues. Trimming stripped 3 bases from V and 7 bases from J, with 16 bases between. From germline, CDR1 is GTSNPN and CDR2 SVGIG (reference sequence). In DNA form, the CDR3 reads TGTGCCTGGAGGGCCGGGACAATGCGAAATTCACCCCTCCACTTT. It is translated as CAWRAGTMRNSPLHF.

This clonotype has a count of ten or more. The gene calls are TRBV6-4 and TRBJ2-2; TRBD2 agrees at 9 bases. The CDR3 loop spans 14 amino acids. V dropped 4 bases and J dropped 5; count of bases not matched to a gene: 2. Per germline, CDR1 MRHNA and CDR2 SNTAGT. CDR3 sequence (DNA): TGTGCCAGCAGTGGTAGCGGGAGTACCGGGGAGCTGTTTTTT. Its protein product is CASSGSGSTGELFF.

This clonotype was counted only a few times. The chain couples TRBV27 to TRBJ2-1; 9 bases align to TRBD2. The CDR3 totals 14 residues. Trimming removed 10 bases from V and 6 bases from J; junction bases left unmatched: 10. Germline V gene lookup returns CDR1 MNHEY and CDR2 SMNVEV (reference sequence). The CDR3: CATQRAGGPNEQFF. The CDR3 DNA sequence: TGTGCCACCCAAAGGGCGGGAGGGCCCAATGAGCAGTTCTTC.

The sample holds many counts of this clonotype. The gene calls are TRBV11-2 and TRBJ2-1; weak D call: TRBD2 (6 bases). Trimming shortened V by 3 bases and J by 8 bases, and 14 bases separated the two germline ends. Germline loops: CDR1 SGHAT, CDR2 FQNNGV. This CDR3 has 14 residues. The CDR3 sequence is CASSLALPGDEQFF. CDR3 DNA sequence: TGTGCCAGCAGCTTGGCGCTCCCGGGGGATGAGCAGTTCTTC.

This clonotype was found many times. This rearrangement joins TRBV10-1 to TRBJ1-1; D is perhaps TRBD1 (6 bases). The CDR3 spans 13 residues. Trimming removed 6 bases at V and 2 bases at J, with 10 bases between. Germline assignment: CDR1 WNHNN and CDR2 SYGVQD (reference sequence). The DNA of the CDR3 is TGCGCCAGCAGGGAGGACAGAAACACTGAAGCTTTCTTT. Protein product: CASREDRNTEAFF.

This clonotype was seen a handful of times. The rearrangement uses TRBV10-3 and TRBJ2-3, with a possible D match to TRBD2 (6 bases). The germline gives CDR1 ENHRY, CDR2 SYGVKD. This CDR3 contains 14 residues. V gave up 6 bases and J gave up 6 bases, with 16 bases separating them. In nucleotides, the CDR3 is TGTGCCATCAGGTCTAGCGAGAGGGCGGATACGCAGTATTTT. As protein: CAIRSSERADTQYF.

This chain links TRBV28 with TRBJ1-3; tentative D call: TRBD1 (5 bases). Germline CDR1 and CDR2: MDHEN and SYDVKM. This CDR3 has 16 residues. Trimming left V 5 bases short and J 0 bases short, with 14 bases between. The DNA of the CDR3 is TGTGCCAGCAGTACCGGGGGAGCCCGCTCTGGAAACACCATATATTTT. This sequence encodes CASSTGGARSGNTIYF.

This clonotype was seen many times. This chain joins TRBV12-3 or TRBV12-4 and TRBJ2-3; tentatively, D is TRBD1 (6 bases). This CDR3 spans 14 amino acids. Trimming shortened V by 6 bases and J by 4 bases, and 14 bases separated the two germline ends. CDR3 region: CASSQGLGADTQYF. As DNA, the CDR3 is TGTGCCAGCAGCCAGGGGTTGGGGGCAGATACGCAGTATTTT.

There are many counts of this clonotype. J is TRBJ2-1 and V is TRBV7-3, with 11 bases aligning to TRBD2. Germline lookup yields CDR1 SGHTA and CDR2 FQGTGA. V lost 4 bases, J lost 3 bases, and 8 bases stayed unmatched. CDR3 size: 17 residues. Written as DNA, the CDR3 is TGTGCCAGCAGCTCCACCGGGACTAGCGGACGCTACAATGAGCAGTTCTTC. It is translated as CASSSTGTSGRYNEQFF. The whole variable domain, filled in from reference TRBV7-3 and TRBJ2-1, reads GAGVSQTPSNKVTEKGKYVELRCDPISGHTALYWYRQSLGQGPEFLIYFQGTGAADDSGLPNDRFFAVRPEGSVSTLKIQRTERGDSAVYLCASSSTGTSGRYNEQFFGPGTRLTVL.

In its sample, this clonotype was seen many times. The chain carries TRBV6-2 or TRBV6-3 and TRBJ2-1; D is undetermined. Per germline, CDR1 MNHEY and CDR2 SVGEGT. The CDR3 has 15 residues. With 6 bases removed from V and 0 bases from J, the gap between germline ends came to 12 bases. The CDR3 DNA is TGTGCCAGCAGCCGCGACGTGAGCTCCTACAATGAGCAGTTCTTC. Encoded protein: CASSRDVSSYNEQFF.

There are many counts of this clonotype. This rearrangement joins TRBV2 to TRBJ2-1; the D call may be TRBD1 or TRBD2 (5 bases each). The CDR3 is made up of 14 amino acids. Looked up from germline, CDR1 is SNHLY and CDR2 is FYNNEI. Trimming left V 2 bases short and J 12 bases short, with 17 bases between. The CDR3, as DNA: TGTGCCAGCAGTGAAAGGGGACGGGTGGGTCTGCAGTTCTTC. The encoded protein is CASSERGRVGLQFF.

This clonotype showed up many times. The rearrangement joins TRBV4-1 to TRBJ2-1; the D gene could be TRBD1 or TRBD2 (5 bases each). The CDR3 sequence is 12 residues long. The germline V gene has CDR1 MGHRA and CDR2 YSYEKL. Trimming removed 4 bases at V and 9 bases at J, with 10 bases between. CDR3 in amino acids: CASSLRDAEQFF. The CDR3 DNA follows: TGCGCCAGCAGCCTCAGGGACGCTGAGCAGTTCTTC.

The chain links TRBV7-8 to TRBJ1-2; 9 bases are a match to TRBD1. The V and J ends lost 2 bases and 4 bases, in that order; junction bases with no gene match: 8. From germline, CDR1 is SGHVS and CDR2 FQNEAQ. CDR3 length equals 16 residues. CDR3 sequence: CASSLFGQGRVYGYTF. The CDR3 DNA is TGTGCCAGCAGCTTATTCGGACAGGGGCGCGTCTATGGCTACACCTTC.

The J gene is TRBJ2-7, the V gene TRBV3-1; 8 nucleotides line up with TRBD1. The CDR3 contains 14 residues. CDR1 and CDR2 (germline): LGHDT, YNNKEL (reference sequence). The ends lost 5 bases at V and 2 bases at J; junction bases unmatched: 5. CDR3 sequence (DNA): TGTGCCAGCAGCTGGACAGGGCCTACCTACGAGCAGTACTTC. It translates to CASSWTGPTYEQYF.

The table lists this clonotype with many counts. The genes are TRBV28 and TRBJ2-7; D is unresolved. This CDR3 has 12 amino acids. V was pared by 6 bases and J by 6 bases, with 12 bases between. Germline CDR1 MDHEN, CDR2 SYDVKM. The CDR3 region is CASRAPRSEQYF. CDR3 sequence (DNA): TGTGCCAGCAGGGCCCCAAGGAGCGAGCAGTACTTC. The full variable domain, completed using reference TRBV28 and TRBJ2-7, is DVKVTQSSRYLVKRTGEKVFLECVQDMDHENMFWYRQDPGLGLRLIYFSYDVKMKEKGDIPEGYSVSREKKERFSLILESASTNQTSMYLCASRAPRSEQYFGPGTRLTVT.

In this sample, this clonotype turned up many times. V usage is TRBV28 and J usage is TRBJ1-1, with D possibly matching TRBD1 (5 bases). The CDR3 length is 14 residues. Trimming pared 8 bases from V and 5 bases from J, leaving 18 bases between. CDR1 and CDR2 from the germline V gene are MDHEN and SYDVKM. The CDR3 DNA follows: TGTGCCAGCTGCCCGGGACGGGGGTCAACTGAAGCTTTCTTT. Translating it yields CASCPGRGSTEAFF. The full variable domain, with the rest looked up from reference TRBV28 and TRBJ1-1, is DVKVTQSSRYLVKRTGEKVFLECVQDMDHENMFWYRQDPGLGLRLIYFSYDVKMKEKGDIPEGYSVSREKKERFSLILESASTNQTSMYLCASCPGRGSTEAFFGQGTRLTVV.

In its sample, this clonotype was seen many times. The chain combines TRBV11-1 with TRBJ1-6; D remains unclear. Germline V CDR1 and CDR2: SGHAT, FQDESV (reference sequence). Trimming removed 4 bases from V and 8 bases from J, with 9 bases in between. The CDR3 loop spans 13 amino acids. The CDR3 DNA reads TGTGCCAGCAGCTCCGGATTGGATTCACCCCTCCACTTT. Its translation: CASSSGLDSPLHF.